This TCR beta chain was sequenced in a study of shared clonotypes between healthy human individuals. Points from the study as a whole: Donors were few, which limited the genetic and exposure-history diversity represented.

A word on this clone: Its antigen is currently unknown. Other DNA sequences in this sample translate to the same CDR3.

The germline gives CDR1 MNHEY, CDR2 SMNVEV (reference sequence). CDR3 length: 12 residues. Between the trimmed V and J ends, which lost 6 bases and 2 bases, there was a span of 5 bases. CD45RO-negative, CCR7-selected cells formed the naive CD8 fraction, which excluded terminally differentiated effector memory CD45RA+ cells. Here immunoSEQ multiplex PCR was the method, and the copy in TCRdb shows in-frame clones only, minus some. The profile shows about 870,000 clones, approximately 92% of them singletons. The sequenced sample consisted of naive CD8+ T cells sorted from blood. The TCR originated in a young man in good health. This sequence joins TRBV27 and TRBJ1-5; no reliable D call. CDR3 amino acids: CASRGGNQPQHF. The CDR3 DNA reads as TGTGCCAGCAGGGGTGGCAATCAGCCCCAGCATTTT.